One sample yielded the 27 T cell receptor beta chains listed below, sequenced in a study of CD4+ T cells in melanoma. Some clones are missing from TCRdb's copy, which holds only in-frame ones; the method was immunoSEQ multiplex PCR. Of about 9,900 clones in the sample, almost 70% are singletons; the top ten hold about 19%. Sequenced: peripheral blood. The receptors stem from a human donor with melanoma.

The CDR3 DNA follows: TGTGCCAGTAGTATAGGGGCCGGACAGGGTACCTACGAGCAGTACTTC. Its translation: CASSIGAGQGTYEQYF. The chain carries TRBV19 and TRBJ2-7; TRBD1 matches 8 bases. The V and J ends lost 1 base and 2 bases, in that order; junction bases with no gene match: 7. This CDR3 region has 16 residues. Germline V CDR1 and CDR2: LNHDA, SQIVND (reference sequence).

The chain couples TRBV2 to TRBJ2-5; 7 bases fit TRBD2. The J call may be wrong; the DNA end is better matched by TRBJ2-7. The germline gives CDR1 SNHLY, CDR2 FYNNEI. The CDR3 extends over 15 amino acids. CDR3 in amino acids: CASVGTIGLGGEQYF. The CDR3, as DNA: TGTGCCAGCGTCGGGACTATCGGTCTAGGAGGCGAGCAGTACTTC.

This clone appeared a few times. V is TRBV7-6 and J is TRBJ2-5; D ambiguous. CDR3 length: 13 residues. The V end lost 5 bases, the J end lost 1 base, and 8 bases lay between the germline ends. Germline V gene data show CDR1 as SGHVS and CDR2 as FNYEAQ. The CDR3 sequence is CASSRATQETQYF. CDR3 nucleotide sequence: TGTGCCAGCAGCCGAGCAACCCAAGAGACCCAGTACTTC.

J is TRBJ2-4 and V is TRBV14; 9 bases line up with TRBD1. This CDR3 region has 18 residues. Germline assignment: CDR1 SGHDN and CDR2 FVKESK. V gave up 2 bases and J gave up 1 base; unmatched junction bases: 9. The CDR3 DNA reads TGTGCCAGCAGCCAAAACTGGGGGACAGGGTTTGCCAAAAACATTCAGTACTTC. This translates into CASSQNWGTGFAKNIQYF.

The J gene is TRBJ1-2, the V gene TRBV11-2, with 9 bases lining up with TRBD1. This CDR3 has 15 residues. The germline V gene encodes CDR1 SGHAT and CDR2 FQNNGV. J lost 4 bases, V lost 5 bases, and 8 bases had no gene match. CDR3 protein: CASSKGTGFGYGYTF. CDR3 nucleotides: TGTGCCAGCAGCAAAGGGACAGGGTTTGGCTATGGCTACACCTTC.

V is TRBV5-4 and J is TRBJ2-5, with TRBD1 as a possible D gene (6 bases). The germline gives CDR1 SGHNT, CDR2 YYREEE (reference sequence). The CDR3 contains 15 residues. V gave up 0 bases and J gave up 1 base, with 10 bases separating them. The CDR3 is CASSLAGRGQETQYF. CDR3 DNA: TGTGCCAGCAGCTTGGCCGGCAGGGGCCAAGAGACCCAGTACTTC.

The chain couples TRBV5-4 to TRBJ2-7, with TRBD2 as a possible D gene (6 bases). In germline, CDR1 is SGHNT, CDR2 YYREEE (reference sequence). Trimming cost V 0 bases and J 2 bases, with 12 bases left between them. This CDR3 is 15 amino acids long. CDR3 in amino acids: CASSLAGVKPYEQYF. CDR3 bases: TGTGCCAGCAGCTTGGCGGGGGTAAAGCCCTACGAGCAGTACTTC. The complete variable domain, with remaining parts taken from reference TRBV5-4 and TRBJ2-7, reads ETGVTQSPTHLIKTRGQQVTLRCSSQSGHNTVSWYQQALGQGPQFIFQYYREEENGRGNFPPRFSGLQFPNYSSELNVNALELDDSALYLCASSLAGVKPYEQYFGPGTRLTVT.

V gene TRBV27 combines with J gene TRBJ1-2, with TRBD1 as a possible D gene (5 bases). The CDR3 is 14 residues long. Trimming took 6 bases from V and 2 from J, leaving 13 bases between them. The germline V gene encodes CDR1 MNHEY and CDR2 SMNVEV (reference sequence). DNA of the CDR3: TGTGCCAGCAGGAAACCGGGACGGAACTATGGCTACACCTTC. Translation: CASRKPGRNYGYTF.

Within the sample, this clone is medium-sized. The rearrangement uses TRBV19 and TRBJ1-2; maybe TRBD1 (5 bases). V was clipped by 3 bases and J by 3 bases, with 20 bases between them. CDR1 is LNHDA and CDR2 is SQIVND in the germline V gene (reference sequence). The CDR3 totals 17 residues. In nucleotides, the CDR3 is TGTGCCAGTAGTATTACGGCCTGGATCAGGGTATACTATGGCTACACCTTC. Translation: CASSITAWIRVYYGYTF.

This clone showed up many times. The J gene is TRBJ2-7, the V gene TRBV7-8, with D possibly matching TRBD1 (5 bases). This CDR3 comprises 13 residues. Trimming removed 2 bases at V and 3 bases at J, with 8 bases between. Germline assignment: CDR1 SGHVS and CDR2 FQNEAQ. The CDR3 protein is CASSLQGFYEQYF. DNA of the CDR3: TGTGCCAGCAGCTTACAGGGATTCTACGAGCAGTACTTC.

This clone occurred a few times. CDR3 bases: TGTGCCAGCACCCTAGGGGGTTCCTACAATGAGCAGTTCTTC. Translated, it gives CASTLGGSYNEQFF. The chain links TRBV27 to TRBJ2-1; TRBD1 is a possible D gene (6 bases). Trimming shortened V by 7 bases and J by 1 base, and 11 bases separated the two germline ends. Germline V lookup: CDR1 MNHEY, CDR2 SMNVEV (reference sequence). This CDR3 spans 14 amino acids.

The J gene is TRBJ2-5, the V gene TRBV19; maybe TRBD1 (6 bases). V dropped 9 bases and J dropped 0 bases, with 11 bases sitting between them. Per the germline V gene, CDR1 is LNHDA and CDR2 is SQIVND (reference sequence). This CDR3 is 13 amino acids long. CDR3 loop: CASTGTHQETQYF. The CDR3 DNA reads as TGTGCCAGCACCGGGACACACCAAGAGACCCAGTACTTC. The full variable domain, with the rest looked up from reference TRBV19 and TRBJ2-5, is DGGITQSPKYLFRKEGQNVTLSCEQNLNHDAMYWYRQDPGQGLRLIYYSQIVNDFQKGDIAEGYSVSREKKESFPLTVTSAQKNPTAFYLCASTGTHQETQYFGPGTRLLVL.

The V call is TRBV10-3, the J call TRBJ2-2; 10 bases map to TRBD1. This CDR3 spans 15 amino acids. V lost 7 bases, J lost 5 bases, and 7 bases stayed unmatched. CDR1 ENHRY and CDR2 SYGVKD come from the germline V gene. The CDR3 region is CAITEGTGATGELFF. In nucleotides, the CDR3 is TGTGCCATCACAGAGGGGACAGGGGCTACCGGGGAGCTGTTTTTT.

The chain has TRBV30 and TRBJ1-2; 7 positions match TRBD1. V lost 4 bases and J lost 4; bases outside the gene matches: 9. The germline gives CDR1 GTSNPN, CDR2 SVGIG (reference sequence). The CDR3 consists of 14 residues. The CDR3 loop reads CAWNFGTEVYGYTF. The CDR3 DNA is TGTGCCTGGAATTTTGGGACAGAAGTCTATGGCTACACCTTC.

The chain uses TRBV4-3 and TRBJ1-1, with 8 bases lining up with TRBD1. The germline gives CDR1 LGHNA, CDR2 YSLEER. Trimming cost V 3 bases and J 0 bases; bases outside gene matches: 3. CDR3 length: 15 amino acids. The CDR3 DNA is TGCGCCAGCAGCCAGGACAGGGACCTGAACACTGAAGCTTTCTTT. This gives the protein CASSQDRDLNTEAFF.

The chain employs TRBV11-2 and TRBJ1-3, with D tentatively TRBD1 (5 bases). The ends were cut back, 0 bases at V and 3 bases at J, with 9 bases in the middle. CDR3 length equals 15 residues. Germline V gives CDR1 SGHAT, CDR2 FQNNGV. CDR3 loop: CASSLEAGFGNTIYF. Here the CDR3 DNA reads TGTGCCAGCAGCTTAGAAGCAGGGTTTGGAAACACCATATATTTT.

This clone was counted a few times. The V call is TRBV15, the J call TRBJ2-1; D is uncertain. The CDR3 length is 14 residues. The V end was cut by 8 bases, the J end by 7 bases, with 18 bases between. CDR1 and CDR2 (germline): LNHNV, YYDKDF (reference sequence). CDR3 residues: CATREEKKGNEQFF. The CDR3 nucleotides read TGTGCCACCCGTGAGGAAAAAAAAGGGAATGAGCAGTTCTTC.

V usage is TRBV9 and J usage is TRBJ1-3; 9 nucleotides align to TRBD1. The V gene's germline CDR1 is SGDLS and CDR2 YYNGEE. This CDR3 is built from 16 residues. Trimming took 0 bases from V and 3 from J; bases not matched to a gene: 4. In DNA, the CDR3 is TGTGCCAGCAGCGTAGAAGACAGGGGGTTTGGAAACACCATATATTTT. As protein: CASSVEDRGFGNTIYF.

The table lists this clone with a count of one. This sequence joins TRBV28 and TRBJ1-6; D is unresolved. V lost 6 bases and J lost 10, with 19 bases in between. CDR3 length equals 15 residues. CDR1 MDHEN and CDR2 SYDVKM come from the germline V gene. The CDR3 protein is CASSPALGNDSPLHF. Written as DNA, the CDR3 is TGTGCCAGCAGCCCCGCCTTAGGGAATGACTCACCCCTCCACTTT.

The chain is built from TRBV27 and TRBJ1-6; no reliable D call. Germline V lookup: CDR1 MNHEY, CDR2 SMNVEV (reference sequence). The CDR3 extends over 14 amino acids. The V end was cut by 5 bases, the J end by 14 bases, with 19 bases between. CDR3 loop: CASSQLRTSVTLHF. For the CDR3, the DNA is TGTGCCAGCAGTCAACTGCGGACCTCGGTGACCCTCCACTTT.

This chain links TRBV11-3 with TRBJ2-5; 7 bases are shared with TRBD2. The trim removed 2 bases at V and 3 bases at J, leaving 9 bases unmatched. The CDR3 runs to 16 residues. Germline V gene data show CDR1 as SGHNT and CDR2 as YENEEA. CDR3 region: CASSLNKERGKETQYF. The CDR3 DNA reads as TGTGCCAGCAGCTTAAATAAGGAGCGGGGAAAAGAGACCCAGTACTTC.

As regards this clone: A much larger clone sits a single nucleotide away, making a read error possible. The sample holds other DNA sequences that translate to the same CDR3. This chain links TRBV27 with TRBJ2-7; D call uncertain. Germline V gene sequence: CDR1 MNHEY, CDR2 SMNVEV (reference sequence). This CDR3 has 11 amino acids. V lost 6 bases and J lost 5, with 8 bases in between. CDR3 in DNA: TGTGCCAGCAGGGACGTTCACGAGCAGTACTTC. Protein: CASRDVHEQYF.

Regarding this clone: In the same sample, other DNA sequences code for this CDR3. The chain is built from TRBV30 and TRBJ2-7; D is possibly TRBD1 (5 bases). Germline assignment: CDR1 GTSNPN and CDR2 SVGIG (reference sequence). Between the trimmed V and J ends, which lost 0 bases and 3 bases, there was a span of 12 bases. CDR3 length: 14 amino acids. The DNA of the CDR3 is TGTGCCTGGAGTGTTAGGCAGGGTCGCTACGAGCAGTACTTC. This encodes CAWSVRQGRYEQYF. The full variable domain, rest sourced from reference TRBV30 and TRBJ2-7, is SQTIHQWPATLVQPVGSPLSLECTVEGTSNPNLYWYRQAAGRGLQLLFYSVGIGQISSEVPQNLSASRPQDRQFILSSKKLLLSDSGFYLCAWSVRQGRYEQYFGPGTRLTVT.

The rearrangement links TRBV4-1 to TRBJ1-1, with D possibly TRBD1 on 5 matching bases. V lost 2 bases and J lost 1, with 5 bases in between. The CDR3 has 13 residues. Germline CDR1 and CDR2: MGHRA and YSYEKL. This CDR3 reads CASSQTGNTEAFF. CDR3 nucleotide sequence: TGCGCCAGCAGCCAAACAGGGAACACTGAAGCTTTCTTT.

This clone was detected once. This chain's CDR3 is CAWSGALSYNEQFF. In nucleotides, the CDR3 is TGTGCCTGGAGTGGGGCACTATCCTACAATGAGCAGTTCTTC. V is TRBV30 and J is TRBJ2-1; no clear D. V lost 1 base to trimming and J lost 1 base, with 8 bases between them. Germline V gene data show CDR1 as GTSNPN and CDR2 as SVGIG (reference sequence). CDR3 length: 14 residues.

The CDR3 DNA reads as TGCGCCAGCAAAACAGGGAAGAACACTGAAGCTTTCTTT. This codes for CASKTGKNTEAFF. The J gene is TRBJ1-1, the V gene TRBV23-1; tentatively, D is TRBD1 (6 bases). TRBV23-1 is reported as an ORF; its role is uncertain. The CDR3 totals 13 residues. V was shortened by 7 bases and J by 1 base, with 10 bases between the two germline ends.

The V and J genes are TRBV7-2 and TRBJ2-7; D is uncertain. Germline V lookup: CDR1 SGHTA, CDR2 FQGNSA. The CDR3 runs to 15 residues. Trimming cost V 5 bases and J 1 base, with 15 bases left between them. The CDR3 region is CASSHDMGASYEQYF. CDR3 DNA sequence: TGTGCCAGCAGCCACGACATGGGCGCTTCCTACGAGCAGTACTTC.